This T cell receptor (beta chain) was sequenced for a study of CD8+ T cells in alopecia areata. Study-wide background: Once tofacitinib had been taken for 6 to 18 months, 6 months off drug followed.

Trimming shortened V by 0 bases and J by 0 bases, and 6 bases separated the two germline ends. Germline loops: CDR1 MNHEY, CDR2 SMNVEV (reference sequence). The CDR3 runs to 14 residues. Noted treatment: oral pan-JAK inhibitor, 5-10 mg twice daily. Overall study findings and caveats: Within the top 100, expanded CD8+ clones significantly decreased with tofacitinib, as did scalp clonality. Scalp data also include sequences from resident alphabeta T cells of normal skin. In scalp and blood during tofacitinib, many expanded lesional clones persisted.

This clone has just one count. Its antigen is unidentified. It was cDNA, reverse transcribed from extracted RNA, that served as the sequencing template. Assay: immunoSEQ multiplex PCR; the TCRdb copy retains only in-frame clones and omits some. The sample comprises about 180,000 clones, approximately 49% of which are singletons, and about a tenth rests with the top ten. The source was CD8+ T cells sorted from blood, collected at week 52, from a patient treated with tofacitinib. The sequence derives from a human donor with alopecia areata. The chain uses TRBV27 and TRBJ2-7; D remains unclear. CDR3 protein: CASSLSISSYEQYF. Here the CDR3 DNA reads TGTGCCAGCAGTTTATCGATCAGCTCCTACGAGCAGTACTTC.